Below are 32 T cell receptor beta chains sequenced from a single sample in a study of T cell repertoires in cytomegalovirus infection. The antigens of these receptors remain unknown. Using its own MiXCR run on the reads, TCRdb lists one record per CDR3 protein. Among 750,000 to 950,000 distinct CDR3 sequences listed, about 29% were seen once. The starting material was cultured CD8+ T cells from PBMCs, obtained from culture after CMV antigen stimulation. The receptors were sampled from a human donor in good health (CMV status not recorded). Some clones in this sample may be carry-over from other donors' samples.

The rearrangement joins TRBV27 to TRBJ2-7, with a possible D match to TRBD1 (6 bases). The CDR3 is 14 residues long. Trimming pared 6 bases from V and 0 bases from J, leaving 12 bases between. From germline, CDR1 is MNHEY and CDR2 SMNVEV (reference sequence). The CDR3 here is CASSLDSSSYEQYV. CDR3 nucleotides: TGTGCCAGCAGCCTGGACAGCAGCTCCTACGAGCAGTACGTC.

The rearrangement joins TRBV15 to TRBJ2-2; TRBD2 agrees at 11 bases. This CDR3 is 20 amino acids long. CDR1 is LNHNV, CDR2 YYDKDF, per germline (reference sequence). The ends lost 0 bases at V and 3 bases at J; junction bases unmatched: 12. CDR3 loop: CATSRDKASGGSGHTGELFF. In DNA form, the CDR3 reads TGTGCCACCAGCAGAGATAAGGCTAGCGGGGGGTCGGGCCACACCGGGGAGCTGTTTTTT.

The rearrangement uses TRBV27 and TRBJ2-1; unclear D gene. CDR3 length: 14 residues. The V gene's germline CDR1 is MNHEY and CDR2 SMNVEV (reference sequence). Trimming shortened V by 2 bases and J by 7 bases, and 12 bases separated the two germline ends. CDR3 bases: TGTGCCAGCAGTTTAGTCTCCGTGTCAAATGAGCAGTTCTTC. It translates to CASSLVSVSNEQFF.

The chain has TRBV6-5 and TRBJ2-5; no firm D call. Looked up from germline, CDR1 is MNHEY and CDR2 is SVGAGI. Trimming left V 0 bases short and J 2 bases short, with 10 bases between. This CDR3 is built from 15 residues. DNA for the CDR3: TGTGCCAGCAGTTACTCGGGCACGACACAAGAGACCCAGTACTTC. This gives the protein CASSYSGTTQETQYF.

In its sample, this clonotype was seen many times. The chain links TRBV7-9 to TRBJ1-4; D gene uncertain. Germline V gene data show CDR1 as SEHNR and CDR2 as FQNEAQ (reference sequence). CDR3 size: 14 residues. The germline V and J ends were trimmed by 5 bases and 4 bases, with 11 bases remaining between them. For the CDR3, the DNA is TGTGCCAGCAGCCCCCGGGTCCATAATGAAAAACTGTTTTTT. As protein: CASSPRVHNEKLFF.

The chain combines TRBV9 with TRBJ1-1, with 9 bases fitting TRBD1. CDR1 SGDLS and CDR2 YYNGEE come from the germline V gene. Trimming took 0 bases from V and 4 from J; bases not matched to a gene: 19. The CDR3 is made up of 20 amino acids. The CDR3 region is CASSVALPGQGISKSTEAFF. CDR3 DNA sequence: TGTGCCAGCAGCGTAGCCCTGCCGGGACAGGGTATTTCAAAGAGCACTGAAGCTTTCTTT.

A note on this clonotype: One junction end disagrees with the germline gene, perhaps due to a read error. This chain connects TRBV11-2 to TRBJ2-3; 9 positions match TRBD2. Germline V gene sequence: CDR1 SGHAT, CDR2 FQNNGV. The CDR3 consists of 17 residues. The CDR3 reads CASSQPASGAGRDMQYF. The CDR3 coding sequence is TGTGCCAGCAGCCAGCCGGCTAGCGGGGCGGGCAGGGATATGCAGTATTTT.

There are a few counts of this clonotype. This rearrangement joins TRBV6-1 to TRBJ2-3; D call uncertain. CDR1 is MNHNS and CDR2 is SASEGT in the germline V gene. CDR3 length: 9 residues. The ends were cut back, 10 bases at V and 6 bases at J, with 5 bases in the middle. This chain's CDR3 is CATFDTQYF. CDR3 nucleotide sequence: TGTGCCACTTTTGATACGCAGTATTTT.

This clonotype was seen a handful of times. The gene calls are TRBV7-2 and TRBJ2-1; D might be TRBD2 (6 bases). Germline V gene lookup returns CDR1 SGHTA and CDR2 FQGNSA. The V gene lost 6 bases and the J gene lost 5 bases, with 11 bases spanning the gap. CDR3 length: 13 residues. In DNA form, the CDR3 reads TGTGCCAGCAGTTTCGGGAGTCACAATGAGCAGTTCTTC. Translated: CASSFGSHNEQFF. The variable domain in full, with the rest retrieved from reference TRBV7-2 and TRBJ2-1, is GAGVSQSPSNKVTEKGKDVELRCDPISGHTALYWYRQSLGQGLEFLIYFQGNSAPDKSGLPSDRFSAERTGGSVSTLTIQRTQQEDSAVYLCASSFGSHNEQFFGPGTRLTVL.

This clonotype has only a few counts. The rearrangement links TRBV7-9 to TRBJ1-2; TRBD1 matches 11 bases. V gave up 5 bases and J gave up 6 bases; unmatched junction bases: 8. The germline V gene has CDR1 SEHNR and CDR2 FQNEAQ (reference sequence). This CDR3 has 15 residues. The CDR3 sequence: CASSLTPGQGDGYTF. Written as DNA, the CDR3 is TGTGCCAGCAGCCTAACTCCGGGACAGGGGGATGGCTACACCTTC.

This chain connects TRBV29-1 to TRBJ1-4; TRBD1 matches at 7 bases. With 5 bases clipped from V and 4 bases from J, the junction kept 1 base outside the gene matches. The CDR3 runs to 12 residues. Germline lookup yields CDR1 SQVTM and CDR2 ANQGSEA. CDR3 in DNA: TGCAGCGTTTGGGACAGTAATGAAAAACTGTTTTTT. Its translation is CSVWDSNEKLFF.

This clonotype has only a few counts. The chain links TRBV6-5 to TRBJ2-1; 14 nucleotides agree with TRBD2. Trimming removed 4 bases from V and 2 bases from J; junction bases left unmatched: 7. The CDR3 is 18 amino acids. Germline values: CDR1 MNHEY, CDR2 SVGAGI. CDR3 sequence reads: CASSSTSGGVSPYNEQFF. The CDR3 DNA sequence: TGTGCCAGCAGTTCGACTAGCGGGGGGGTTAGCCCCTACAATGAGCAGTTCTTC.

The chain is built from TRBV6-6 and TRBJ2-7; D call uncertain. V lost 7 bases and J lost 4, with 11 bases in between. Germline CDR1 MNHNY, CDR2 SVGAGI (reference sequence). The CDR3 spans 12 residues. The CDR3 region is CASTAVGYEQYF. In DNA, the CDR3 is TGTGCCAGCACCGCGGTGGGGTACGAGCAGTACTTC.

The chain is built from TRBV7-6 and TRBJ1-1; 8 bases are a match to TRBD1. The CDR3 covers 14 residues. With V trimmed by 5 bases and J by 5 bases, 7 bases remained unmatched. Germline assignment: CDR1 SGHVS and CDR2 FNYEAQ. CDR3 sequence reads: CASSQNYRGTEAFF. DNA of the CDR3: TGTGCCAGCAGCCAAAATTACAGGGGGACTGAAGCTTTCTTT.

This clonotype appeared a few times. V usage is TRBV7-9 and J usage is TRBJ2-7; D possibly corresponds to TRBD2 (6 bases). Per the germline V gene, CDR1 is SEHNR and CDR2 is FQNEAQ (reference sequence). V was pared by 5 bases and J by 3 bases, with 20 bases between. This CDR3 region has 16 residues. This CDR3 is CASSPHGDGGDYEQYF. In DNA form, the CDR3 reads TGTGCCAGCAGCCCCCATGGGGACGGCGGGGACTACGAGCAGTACTTC. Filled out from reference TRBV7-9 and TRBJ2-7, the complete variable domain reads DTGVSQNPRHKITKRGQNVTFRCDPISEHNRLYWYRQTLGQGPEFLTYFQNEAQLEKSRLLSDRFSAERPKGSFSTLEIQRTEQGDSAMYLCASSPHGDGGDYEQYFGPGTRLTVT.

The table lists this clonotype with a few counts. The CDR3 loop is CASSEWDTFYGYTF. The CDR3 DNA reads as TGTGCCAGCAGTGAATGGGACACGTTCTATGGCTACACCTTC. The genes are TRBV2 and TRBJ1-2, with D maybe TRBD1 (6 bases). Trimming removed 2 bases from V and 4 bases from J, with 11 bases in between. Germline loops: CDR1 SNHLY, CDR2 FYNNEI. This CDR3 is 14 amino acids long.

The chain recombines TRBV7-2 with TRBJ1-2; D is possibly TRBD1 (6 bases). Trimming took 5 bases from V and 2 from J, leaving 18 bases between them. Per germline, CDR1 SGHTA and CDR2 FQGNSA. This CDR3 region has 16 residues. CDR3 in DNA: TGTGCCAGCAGCCAACGGTTGGGGGGCGCAAACTATGGCTACACCTTC. Translating it yields CASSQRLGGANYGYTF.

V and J are TRBV2 and TRBJ1-5; 8 nucleotides match TRBD1. This CDR3 comprises 18 residues. Germline CDR1 SNHLY, CDR2 FYNNEI. With V trimmed by 6 bases and J by 8 bases, 21 bases remained unmatched. The CDR3, as DNA: TGTGCCAGCAGCGCTATGGGGTACGGACAGGGAAGAAGCAAGCCCCAGCATTTT. Translated: CASSAMGYGQGRSKPQHF.

V gene TRBV13 combines with J gene TRBJ1-2; TRBD1 matches at 7 bases. Trimming took 0 bases from V and 4 from J; bases not matched to a gene: 5. The CDR3 length is 15 residues. Germline V lookup: CDR1 PRHDT, CDR2 FYEKMQ (reference sequence). Here the CDR3 reads CASSLGRGGAYGYTF. CDR3 nucleotide sequence: TGTGCCAGCAGCTTAGGCCGAGGGGGCGCCTATGGCTACACCTTC.

The chain employs TRBV6-6 and TRBJ2-5, with 9 nucleotides matching TRBD1. Germline V gene lookup returns CDR1 MNHNY and CDR2 SVGAGI (reference sequence). V trimming: 5 bases; J trimming: 5 bases; junction bases outside the gene matches: 9. The CDR3 is 15 residues long. The CDR3 DNA follows: TGTGCCAGCAGTAACACAGGGGGCTGGAGGGAGACCCAGTACTTC. Protein sequence: CASSNTGGWRETQYF.

J is TRBJ2-1 and V is TRBV7-6, with 8 bases aligning to TRBD1. This CDR3 has 16 amino acids. V dropped 4 bases and J dropped 6; count of bases not matched to a gene: 11. Germline V gene sequence: CDR1 SGHVS, CDR2 FNYEAQ. The CDR3 region has the DNA TGTGCCAGCAGCTCGCCGACAGGGGTCTGGCCCAATGAGCAGTTCTTC. It translates to CASSSPTGVWPNEQFF.

Only a few counts were recorded for this clonotype. J is TRBJ2-5 and V is TRBV9; TRBD2 aligns across 12 bases. The CDR3 sequence is 15 residues long. Germline V gives CDR1 SGDLS, CDR2 YYNGEE. Trimming removed 10 bases from V and 2 bases from J; junction bases left unmatched: 9. The CDR3, as DNA: TGTGCCTCCGCTAGCGGGGGGGACTGGCAAGAGACCCAGTACTTC. Translating it yields CASASGGDWQETQYF.

This chain joins TRBV2 and TRBJ2-5; no clear D gene. V lost 3 bases and J 1 base, leaving 12 bases between the germline ends. This CDR3 spans 15 amino acids. Germline values: CDR1 SNHLY, CDR2 FYNNEI. Here the CDR3 DNA reads TGTGCCAGCAGTGAGTCCCACGGCATCCAAGAGACCCAGTACTTC. Translated, it gives CASSESHGIQETQYF.

The gene calls are TRBV6-1 and TRBJ2-5; 9 nucleotides agree with TRBD2. Germline V gene sequence: CDR1 MNHNS, CDR2 SASEGT. The trim removed 7 bases at V and 4 bases at J, leaving 10 bases unmatched. The CDR3 has 15 amino acids. For the CDR3, the DNA is TGTGCCAGCAAGGTAGAGCGGGGGGCCAGAGAGACCCAGTACTTC. Residues: CASKVERGARETQYF.

This clonotype appeared a few times. J is TRBJ2-2 and V is TRBV20-1, with 14 nucleotides matching TRBD2. Trimming cost V 1 base and J 1 base; bases outside gene matches: 5. Germline V CDR1 and CDR2: DFQATT, SNEGSKA (reference sequence). CDR3 size: 18 residues. This CDR3 reads CSARVGLAGALNTGELFF. The DNA for the CDR3 is TGCAGTGCTAGAGTGGGACTAGCGGGGGCCCTGAACACCGGGGAGCTGTTTTTT.

In its sample, this clonotype was seen a few times. The chain employs TRBV27 and TRBJ2-4; 9 bases are a match to TRBD1. The CDR3 runs 14 residues. From germline, CDR1 is MNHEY and CDR2 SMNVEV (reference sequence). J gave up 7 bases and V 5 bases, and 6 bases lay outside the gene matches. The CDR3 DNA is TGTGCCAGCAGTCCCACAGGGGGCTTGAACATTCAGTACTTC. It yields the protein CASSPTGGLNIQYF.

The chain combines TRBV10-1 with TRBJ2-7; D remains unclear. The CDR3 is 16 amino acids. CDR1 WNHNN and CDR2 SYGVQD come from the germline V gene (reference sequence). Deletions cut 2 bases from V and 3 bases from J, with 17 bases between. CDR3 coding DNA: TGCGCCAGCAGTGAGAACCCGGGTTCACGTCTCTACGAGCAGTACTTC. Its translation: CASSENPGSRLYEQYF.

The sample holds a few counts of this clonotype. The V call is TRBV29-1, the J call TRBJ2-1, with D tentatively TRBD1 or TRBD2 (5 bases each). V was shortened by 6 bases and J by 0 bases, with 12 bases between the two germline ends. Looked up from germline, CDR1 is SQVTM and CDR2 is ANQGSEA. The CDR3 spans 14 residues. The CDR3 bases are TGCAGCGTGGGGACCAGGGACTCCTACAATGAGCAGTTCTTC. Protein sequence: CSVGTRDSYNEQFF.

The V and J genes are TRBV7-6 and TRBJ1-6; D not resolved. CDR1 is SGHVS and CDR2 is FNYEAQ in the germline V gene. The CDR3 extends over 13 amino acids. V was pared by 0 bases and J by 13 bases, with 10 bases between. The DNA of the CDR3 is TGTGCCAGCAGCTTAGCGCAGGCTCAGCCCCTCCACTTT. Protein sequence: CASSLAQAQPLHF.

The J gene is TRBJ1-4, the V gene TRBV6-6, with D possibly being TRBD1 (6 bases). Trimming left V 0 bases short and J 9 bases short, with 14 bases between. CDR1 MNHNY and CDR2 SVGAGI come from the germline V gene (reference sequence). The CDR3 spans 15 residues. The DNA of the CDR3 is TGTGCCAGCAGTTACTCGACGGGGGGCGGGCAAAAACTGTTTTTT. This translates into CASSYSTGGGQKLFF.

A remark on this clonotype: In this CDR3 the conserved last residue, phenylalanine or tryptophan, is missing, so a read error is likely. The chain combines TRBV7-4 with TRBJ1-2; 7 bases agree with TRBD1. Trimming removed 3 bases from V and 8 bases from J; junction bases left unmatched: 6. Looked up from germline, CDR1 is SGHVT and CDR2 is SQSDAQ. The CDR3 loop spans 13 amino acids. The CDR3 DNA sequence: TGTGCCAGCAGCTTGGGGACAGAGGGAGGCTACACCTGC. It is translated as CASSLGTEGGYTC.

This chain joins TRBV12-3 or TRBV12-4 and TRBJ1-2; TRBD1 matches at 10 bases. Trimming took 6 bases from V and 6 from J; bases not matched to a gene: 7. The CDR3 is 14 amino acids. CDR3 nucleotides: TGTGCCAGCAGACAAGACAGGGGGCGCGATGGCTACACCTTC. Translation: CASRQDRGRDGYTF.